These 14 T cell receptor beta chains were all obtained from the same sample, sequenced in a study of T cells in Graves' hyperthyroidism and ophthalmopathy. Amplification of TCR beta CDR3 regions used RNA as the template. Carried out on the TCR CDR3, a first-round RT-PCR used the HTBI primer set. TCRdb itself ran the multiplex PCR reads through MiXCR, one entry per CDR3 protein. The data hold 600,000 to 900,000 distinct CDR3 sequences, with roughly 17% observed a single time. What was sequenced was blood. These receptors were collected from a man between 18 and 29 years old with Graves' hyperthyroidism.

V gene TRBV20-1 combines with J gene TRBJ2-7; 11 bases fit TRBD2. Germline V gene lookup returns CDR1 DFQATT and CDR2 SNEGSKA (reference sequence). J was trimmed by 7 bases and V by 3 bases; bases with no gene match: 5. The CDR3 contains 13 residues. CDR3 region: CSARVLAGGEQYF. The DNA of the CDR3 is TGCAGTGCTAGGGTGTTAGCGGGAGGGGAGCAGTACTTC.

The genes are TRBV7-8 and TRBJ2-1; 7 bases align to TRBD1. CDR1 SGHVS and CDR2 FQNEAQ come from the germline V gene. The CDR3 loop spans 15 amino acids. V gave up 4 bases and J gave up 0 bases; unmatched junction bases: 3. CDR3 DNA sequence: TGTGCCAGCAGCTCGGACAGGCTCTCCTACAATGAGCAGTTCTTC. As protein: CASSSDRLSYNEQFF.

This clonotype was seen at least ten times. The genes are TRBV7-3 and TRBJ2-1; 10 bases fit TRBD2. Germline V gives CDR1 SGHTA, CDR2 FQGTGA. V lost 6 bases, J lost 3 bases, and 5 bases stayed unmatched. The CDR3 runs to 15 residues. The CDR3 loop is CASSLRLAGYNEQFF. CDR3 sequence (DNA): TGTGCCAGCAGTTTACGACTAGCGGGCTACAATGAGCAGTTCTTC.

This clonotype appeared once. This rearrangement joins TRBV9 to TRBJ2-1, with D possibly being TRBD2 (6 bases). Trimming stripped 0 bases from V and 12 bases from J, with 13 bases between. This CDR3 contains 13 residues. Germline V gene lookup returns CDR1 SGDLS and CDR2 YYNGEE. The chain's CDR3 is CASSVGDFGGQFF. The CDR3 nucleotides are TGTGCCAGCAGCGTAGGTGACTTCGGGGGGCAGTTCTTC.

The V call is TRBV7-9, the J call TRBJ2-4; no firm D call. CDR1 is SEHNR, CDR2 FQNEAQ, per germline (reference sequence). V shed 5 bases and J shed 0 bases, with 11 bases lying between them. The CDR3 has 15 amino acids. CDR3 sequence: CASSPPPPAKNIQYF. DNA for the CDR3: TGTGCCAGCAGCCCCCCCCCACCAGCCAAAAACATTCAGTACTTC. The full variable domain, completed using reference TRBV7-9 and TRBJ2-4, is DTGVSQNPRHKITKRGQNVTFRCDPISEHNRLYWYRQTLGQGPEFLTYFQNEAQLEKSRLLSDRFSAERPKGSFSTLEIQRTEQGDSAMYLCASSPPPPAKNIQYFGAGTRLSVL.

This clonotype turned up a few times. V and J are TRBV6-1 and TRBJ1-6; the D is unclear. V shed 5 bases and J shed 6 bases, with 11 bases lying between them. The CDR3 extends over 14 amino acids. Germline lookup yields CDR1 MNHNS and CDR2 SASEGT. The CDR3 region is CASSTRTANSPLHF. CDR3 DNA: TGTGCCAGCAGTACCCGCACGGCTAATTCACCCCTCCACTTT.

This clonotype was detected a few times. The chain is built from TRBV29-1 and TRBJ2-5, with 14 bases aligning to TRBD2. Germline trimming cut 4 bases from V and 7 bases from J; bases unmatched to any gene: 8. The CDR3 runs 15 residues. From germline, CDR1 is SQVTM and CDR2 ANQGSEA. The CDR3 sequence is CSVGGLAGEVGTQYF. The CDR3 bases are TGCAGCGTTGGGGGACTAGCGGGAGAGGTCGGGACCCAGTACTTC.

This clonotype was detected only a few times. This sequence joins TRBV28 and TRBJ2-7, with 15 nucleotides matching TRBD2. Looked up from germline, CDR1 is MDHEN and CDR2 is SYDVKM. The CDR3 sequence is 14 residues long. V shed 6 bases and J 5 bases; nucleotides not matched to a gene: 2. In DNA form, the CDR3 reads TGTGCCAGCAGCGGACTAGCGGGAGGGGACGAGCAGTACTTC. It specifies CASSGLAGGDEQYF.

The V call is TRBV7-9, the J call TRBJ2-5; 8 positions agree with TRBD2. Losses at the gene ends were 2 bases for V and 4 bases for J; bases not matched to a gene: 6. Germline V lookup: CDR1 SEHNR, CDR2 FQNEAQ (reference sequence). The CDR3 runs to 15 residues. For the CDR3, the DNA is TGTGCCAGCAGCTTATTGACGGGAGGGCGAGAGACCCAGTACTTC. Encoded protein: CASSLLTGGRETQYF.

This clonotype has a count of ten or more. The V and J genes are TRBV28 and TRBJ2-7, with TRBD2 matching 7 bases. The length of the CDR3 is 14 residues. The V gene's germline CDR1 is MDHEN and CDR2 SYDVKM. Trimming cost V 6 bases and J 2 bases; bases outside gene matches: 7. CDR3 in DNA: TGTGCCAGCAGCCAAGCGGGACGGGCCTACGAGCAGTACTTC. Its translation: CASSQAGRAYEQYF.

This chain uses TRBV5-1 with TRBJ2-7; 7 bases agree with TRBD1. The length of the CDR3 is 15 residues. V dropped 0 bases and J dropped 4; count of bases not matched to a gene: 7. The germline gives CDR1 SGHRS, CDR2 YFSETQ. The CDR3 nucleotides read TGCGCCAGCAGCTTGGCCAGGGCAGGGGGATACGAGCAGTACTTC. Its translation is CASSLARAGGYEQYF.

As to this clonotype: At one boundary the junction diverges from the germline segment, which might be a read error. This chain links TRBV27 with TRBJ2-7, with a tentative D call TRBD1 (6 bases). The V gene's germline CDR1 is MNHEY and CDR2 SMNVEV (reference sequence). The CDR3 sequence is 13 residues long. As DNA, the CDR3 is TGTGCCGGCAGTTTCTCGGGACACTACGAGCAGTACTTC. It yields the protein CAGSFSGHYEQYF.

The rearrangement uses TRBV5-1 and TRBJ2-2; TRBD1 matches at 7 bases. Losses at the gene ends were 0 bases for V and 4 bases for J; bases not matched to a gene: 3. Germline values: CDR1 SGHRS, CDR2 YFSETQ. The CDR3 extends over 15 amino acids. Written as DNA, the CDR3 is TGCGCCAGCAGCTTGGACGCAGGGGGCACCGGGGAGCTGTTTTTT. Protein sequence: CASSLDAGGTGELFF. Using reference TRBV5-1 and TRBJ2-2 for the parts outside the CDR3, the full variable domain is KAGVTQTPRYLIKTRGQQVTLSCSPISGHRSVSWYQQTPGQGLQFLFEYFSETQRNKGNFPGRFSGRQFSNSRSEMNVSTLELGDSALYLCASSLDAGGTGELFFGEGSRLTVL.

With respect to this clonotype: A much larger clone lies one base from this, so it may be a read error. The genes are TRBV27 and TRBJ2-1; 8 bases agree with TRBD2. After removal of 6 bases from V and 5 bases from J, the junction contained 12 bases not matched to a gene. The CDR3 runs to 16 residues. Per germline, CDR1 MNHEY and CDR2 SMNVEV (reference sequence). The CDR3 DNA reads TGTGCCAGCAGGTACTTAGGGGGGACTAGGGACAATGAGCAGTTCTTC. It encodes CASRYLGGTRDNEQFF.